What follows are 28 T cell receptor beta chains derived from one specimen sequenced in a study of CD8+CD57+ T cells in acquired aplastic anemia. Researchers used genomic DNA as the template to profile TCR beta VDJ and CDR3. In TCRdb, the reads were re-called with MiXCR into one record per CDR3 protein. The sample consists of about 170,000 distinct CDR3 sequences, approximately 60% of them appearing once. The material sequenced was sorted CD4+, CD8+, or CD8+CD57+ T cells (not recorded which) from PBMCs. The receptor set was obtained from a human donor in good health.

Worth noting for this clonotype: At one end, the junction sequence differs from germline, possibly due to a read error. V usage is TRBV7-9 and J usage is TRBJ2-7; the D is unclear. CDR3 size: 16 residues. CDR1 is SEHNR and CDR2 is FQNEAQ in the germline V gene (reference sequence). In DNA form, the CDR3 reads TGCGCCAGCAGCCAAGCCCATTTTCCCAGCTCCTACGAGCAGTACTTC. This gives the protein CASSQAHFPSSYEQYF.

The chain couples TRBV10-3 to TRBJ1-6; perhaps TRBD1 as D (6 bases). CDR3 size: 14 residues. The V end was cut by 4 bases, the J end by 9 bases, with 13 bases between. Germline V CDR1 and CDR2: ENHRY, SYGVKD. The DNA of the CDR3 is TGTGCCATCAGTGGATGGGGGGCGGGTTCACCCCTCCACTTT. This translates into CAISGWGAGSPLHF.

V gene TRBV19 combines with J gene TRBJ2-7; D tentatively reads TRBD1 or TRBD2 (5 bases each). Germline V CDR1 and CDR2: LNHDA, SQIVND (reference sequence). V lost 4 bases and J lost 5, with 12 bases in between. There are 13 residues in the CDR3. In nucleotides, the CDR3 is TGTGCCAGTAGTACCCTCGGGACCAACGAGCAGTACTTC. Its translation is CASSTLGTNEQYF.

The chain has TRBV14 and TRBJ2-7, with D unresolved. The V gene lost 1 base and the J gene lost 6 bases, with 4 bases spanning the gap. Per germline, CDR1 SGHDN and CDR2 FVKESK. The CDR3 covers 11 residues. As DNA, the CDR3 is TGTGCCAGCAGCCAAGTTTTCGAGCAGTACTTC. Translating it yields CASSQVFEQYF.

This clonotype was found once. This sequence joins TRBV20-1 and TRBJ1-6; D gene uncertain. Germline V gives CDR1 DFQATT, CDR2 SNEGSKA (reference sequence). The CDR3 runs 14 residues. V lost 5 bases and J 9 bases, leaving 17 bases between the germline ends. The CDR3 nucleotides read TGCAGTGCTTCCACCCACGGCACGGCTTCACCCCTCCACTTT. Its translation is CSASTHGTASPLHF.

V is TRBV5-1 and J is TRBJ1-6; D not resolved. The V gene's germline CDR1 is SGHRS and CDR2 YFSETQ. The CDR3 loop spans 14 amino acids. V gave up 4 bases and J gave up 6 bases, with 11 bases separating them. CDR3: CASSRQITNSPLHF. CDR3 DNA sequence: TGCGCCAGCAGCCGTCAGATTACTAATTCACCCCTCCACTTT. Together with reference TRBV5-1 and TRBJ1-6, the CDR3 gives the full variable domain: KAGVTQTPRYLIKTRGQQVTLSCSPISGHRSVSWYQQTPGQGLQFLFEYFSETQRNKGNFPGRFSGRQFSNSRSEMNVSTLELGDSALYLCASSRQITNSPLHFGNGTRLTVT.

This clonotype was picked up many times. This rearrangement joins TRBV20-1 to TRBJ2-1, with D perhaps assigned TRBD1 or TRBD2 (5 bases each). The CDR3 is 14 amino acids. The germline V gene has CDR1 DFQATT and CDR2 SNEGSKA (reference sequence). V was pared by 3 bases and J by 1 base, with 10 bases between. Here the CDR3 reads CSARGTDSYNEQFF. CDR3 coding DNA: TGCAGTGCTAGGGGGACGGATTCCTACAATGAGCAGTTCTTC.

The chain carries TRBV29-1 and TRBJ1-1; tentative D call: TRBD1 (6 bases). V lost 7 bases and J 9 bases, leaving 15 bases between the germline ends. CDR1 and CDR2 from the germline V gene are SQVTM and ANQGSEA. The CDR3 is made up of 11 amino acids. Here the CDR3 reads CSGRQAGQAFF. DNA of the CDR3: TGCAGCGGTCGACAGGCCGGCCAAGCTTTCTTT.

This rearrangement joins TRBV2 to TRBJ2-1; no clear D. Trimming removed 4 bases from V and 8 bases from J, with 12 bases in between. Germline loops: CDR1 SNHLY, CDR2 FYNNEI. The length of the CDR3 is 13 residues. The CDR3 DNA reads TGTGCCAGCAGTGGGGGAAGTAGGTATGAGCAGTTCTTC. It yields the protein CASSGGSRYEQFF. The variable domain in full, with the rest retrieved from reference TRBV2 and TRBJ2-1, is EPEVTQTPSHQVTQMGQEVILRCVPISNHLYFYWYRQILGQKVEFLVSFYNNEISEKSEIFDDQFSVERPDGSNFTLKIRSTKLEDSAMYFCASSGGSRYEQFFGPGTRLTVL.

This clonotype turned up a few times. The chain couples TRBV7-6 to TRBJ2-7; 10 nucleotides agree with TRBD1. The CDR3 loop spans 14 amino acids. Trimming at V came to 4 bases and at J to 5 bases, leaving 5 bases not matched to a gene. Germline CDR1 SGHVS, CDR2 FNYEAQ. The CDR3 DNA sequence: TGTGCCAGCAGCTACCGGACAGGGGGGAACGAGCAGTACTTC. This translates into CASSYRTGGNEQYF.

CDR3 protein: CASSLNQETQYF. In DNA form, the CDR3 reads TGTGCCAGCAGCTTAAACCAAGAGACCCAGTACTTC. The chain joins TRBV7-6 to TRBJ2-5; D is unresolved. In germline, CDR1 is SGHVS, CDR2 FNYEAQ. This CDR3 is 12 amino acids long. With 2 bases removed from V and 0 bases from J, the gap between germline ends came to 1 base.

The chain combines TRBV5-1 with TRBJ1-3; 7 bases agree with TRBD1. With V trimmed by 6 bases and J by 2 bases, 11 bases remained unmatched. The germline V gene encodes CDR1 SGHRS and CDR2 YFSETQ. The CDR3 totals 16 residues. The CDR3 spells CASTPGRGYAGNTIYF. CDR3 nucleotides: TGCGCCAGCACCCCGGGCAGGGGGTACGCTGGAAACACCATATATTTT.

Many counts were recorded for this clonotype. The chain joins TRBV5-6 to TRBJ2-7; the D is unclear. This CDR3 region has 17 residues. Germline CDR1 reads SGHDT; CDR2 reads YYEEEE. V lost 4 bases, J lost 0 bases, and 20 bases lay in between. The CDR3 sequence is CASSPGTLGHNSYEQYF. The CDR3 DNA sequence: TGTGCCAGCAGCCCTGGAACTCTTGGTCATAACTCCTACGAGCAGTACTTC.

This clonotype was seen at least ten times. One end of the junction does not line up with germline, which may come from a read error. V and J are TRBV13 and TRBJ1-6; D is undetermined. The CDR3 extends over 12 amino acids. Germline values: CDR1 PRHDT, CDR2 FYEKMQ (reference sequence). CDR3 DNA sequence: TGTGCCAGCAGCTCCGATAATTCACCCCTCCACTTT. Its translation is CASSSDNSPLHF.

The rearrangement links TRBV10-3 to TRBJ1-4, with D maybe TRBD1 (6 bases). The CDR3 consists of 12 residues. V was shortened by 6 bases and J by 7 bases, with 9 bases between the two germline ends. Germline V gene data show CDR1 as ENHRY and CDR2 as SYGVKD. DNA for the CDR3: TGTGCCATCAGCCGGACAGCTGAAAAACTGTTTTTT. Encoded protein: CAISRTAEKLFF.

The chain has TRBV24-1 and TRBJ2-1; 11 nucleotides match TRBD2. Looked up from germline, CDR1 is KGHDR and CDR2 is SFDVKD. The CDR3 extends over 16 amino acids. After removal of 3 bases from V and 4 bases from J, the junction contained 4 bases not matched to a gene. Written as DNA, the CDR3 is TGTGCCACCAGTGATACGACTAGCGGGACTTACAATGAGCAGTTCTTC. This gives the protein CATSDTTSGTYNEQFF.

In its sample, this clonotype was seen many times. V gene TRBV9 combines with J gene TRBJ1-1; perhaps TRBD1 as D (5 bases). CDR3 length equals 12 residues. CDR1 and CDR2 from the germline V gene are SGDLS and YYNGEE. V dropped 4 bases and J dropped 7 bases, with 11 bases sitting between them. In DNA form, the CDR3 reads TGTGCCAGCAGCCCCGGGGGACTTGAAGCTTTCTTT. Its translation: CASSPGGLEAFF.

This clonotype was counted at least ten times. The V gene is TRBV3-1, the J gene TRBJ2-2; D is uncertain. This CDR3 comprises 14 residues. In germline, CDR1 is LGHDT, CDR2 YNNKEL (reference sequence). V lost 3 bases to trimming and J lost 4 bases, with 9 bases between them. CDR3 amino acids: CASSQFKSTGELFF. In DNA, the CDR3 is TGTGCCAGCAGCCAGTTTAAGTCCACCGGGGAGCTGTTTTTT.

This rearrangement joins TRBV9 to TRBJ2-3, with D perhaps matching TRBD1 or TRBD2 (5 bases each). V was clipped by 4 bases and J by 9 bases, with 15 bases between them. The CDR3 spans 13 residues. Per germline, CDR1 SGDLS and CDR2 YYNGEE. The CDR3 region has the DNA TGTGCCAGCAGCAGCCCCGGGGACCGGACGCAGTATTTT. Translation: CASSSPGDRTQYF.

In its sample, this clonotype was seen many times. V gene TRBV4-3 combines with J gene TRBJ2-5; TRBD2 is a possible D gene (5 bases). Germline V lookup: CDR1 LGHNA, CDR2 YSLEER. The CDR3 spans 14 residues. V lost 5 bases and J 3 bases, leaving 13 bases between the germline ends. The CDR3 here is CASSLGLWEETQYF. The CDR3 region has the DNA TGCGCCAGCAGCTTAGGACTTTGGGAAGAGACCCAGTACTTC.

The chain joins TRBV5-1 to TRBJ2-7; 13 nucleotides match TRBD2. V trimming: 7 bases; J trimming: 2 bases; junction bases outside the gene matches: 9. There are 16 residues in the CDR3. The germline gives CDR1 SGHRS, CDR2 YFSETQ. This CDR3 is CASRQGLAGFTYEQYF. CDR3 DNA: TGCGCCAGCCGACAGGGACTAGCGGGGTTTACCTACGAGCAGTACTTC.

This clonotype appeared many times. The genes are TRBV9 and TRBJ2-1; TRBD2 matches 7 bases. This CDR3 spans 15 amino acids. Looked up from germline, CDR1 is SGDLS and CDR2 is YYNGEE. V lost 1 base, J lost 7 bases, and 8 bases stayed unmatched. The CDR3, as DNA: TGTGCCAGCAGCGTAACGGCGGGAGTTAGTAATGAGCAGTTCTTC. Its protein is CASSVTAGVSNEQFF.

This chain joins TRBV2 and TRBJ1-2; TRBD1 matches at 9 bases. With V trimmed by 3 bases and J by 4 bases, 3 bases remained unmatched. Germline V lookup: CDR1 SNHLY, CDR2 FYNNEI. CDR3 length: 14 residues. The CDR3 sequence is CASSEGQGAYGYTF. As DNA, the CDR3 is TGTGCCAGCAGTGAGGGACAGGGTGCCTATGGCTACACCTTC.

This clonotype appeared once. The V call is TRBV19, the J call TRBJ2-7, with 8 bases matching TRBD1. The CDR3 loop spans 13 amino acids. Germline CDR1 reads LNHDA; CDR2 reads SQIVND (reference sequence). Losses at the gene ends were 6 bases for V and 2 bases for J; bases not matched to a gene: 3. This CDR3 is CASRGTGPYEQYF. For the CDR3, the DNA is TGTGCCAGTAGAGGGACAGGACCCTACGAGCAGTACTTC.

The table lists this clonotype with a few counts. The chain uses TRBV10-3 and TRBJ1-1; 9 positions match TRBD1. V gave up 10 bases and J gave up 1 base; unmatched junction bases: 10. The germline V gene has CDR1 ENHRY and CDR2 SYGVKD. The CDR3 totals 15 residues. CDR3 DNA sequence: TGTGCCACCCTGACAGGGGGAAACCAGAACACTGAAGCTTTCTTT. Encoded protein: CATLTGGNQNTEAFF.

This sequence joins TRBV5-1 and TRBJ2-1; 9 bases are a match to TRBD1. This CDR3 is built from 20 residues. The germline V gene has CDR1 SGHRS and CDR2 YFSETQ. V dropped 0 bases and J dropped 8; count of bases not matched to a gene: 21. The CDR3 spells CASSLDFGQGISVMDHEQFF. DNA of the CDR3: TGCGCCAGCAGCTTGGACTTTGGACAGGGGATCTCAGTCATGGACCATGAGCAGTTCTTC.

The rearrangement joins TRBV14 to TRBJ2-7; TRBD2 might be the D (5 bases). V shed 3 bases and J shed 7 bases, with 19 bases lying between them. CDR3 length: 15 residues. The germline V gene encodes CDR1 SGHDN and CDR2 FVKESK. The CDR3 loop is CASSHVRVSNYEQYF. The CDR3 DNA sequence: TGTGCCAGCAGCCATGTGAGGGTCAGTAACTATGAGCAGTACTTC.

The chain links TRBV20-1 to TRBJ1-1; D might be TRBD1 (5 bases). Germline values: CDR1 DFQATT, CDR2 SNEGSKA (reference sequence). This CDR3 is 15 amino acids long. Trimming cost V 5 bases and J 3 bases, with 19 bases left between them. The CDR3 region is CSAGRVPGVDTEAFF. DNA of the CDR3: TGCAGTGCTGGCAGGGTGCCGGGTGTAGACACTGAAGCTTTCTTT.